The next 9 T cell receptor beta chains were all read from a single sample in a study of graft-versus-host responses after intestinal transplantation (dated by TCRdb to the early 2020s). The library was produced with the immunoSEQ multiplex PCR assay. This is the immuneACCESS table as TCRdb keeps it, with only in-frame sequences that have V and J called. A part of the clones is gone; compared with another copy, unresolved V genes explain less than half, and the rest is unexplained. The sample table holds about 97,000 clones, of which 90% were seen once. Of the sample, around 16% falls within the top ten clones. Specimen: PBMCs, collected approximately 470 days after intestinal transplant. The receptors here all came from a human patient who received an intestinal transplant, so some T cells may come from the graft donor.

This clone was detected only once. The chain combines TRBV5-6 with TRBJ2-2, with TRBD2 identical over 9 bases. CDR3 length: 16 amino acids. CDR1 is SGHDT and CDR2 is YYEEEE in the germline V gene. The V segment lost 0 bases and the J segment 4 bases; nucleotides outside the gene matches: 4. CDR3 residues: CASSLAGTSPTGELFF. CDR3 DNA: TGTGCCAGCAGCTTGGCCGGGACTAGCCCCACCGGGGAGCTGTTTTTT. Complete variable domain (other parts from reference TRBV5-6 and TRBJ2-2): DAGVTQSPTHLIKTRGQQVTLRCSPKSGHDTVSWYQQALGQGPQFIFQYYEEEERQRGNFPDRFSGHQFPNYSSELNVNALLLGDSALYLCASSLAGTSPTGELFFGEGSRLTVL.

The V and J genes are TRBV19 and TRBJ1-6; D is undetermined. Germline CDR1 and CDR2: LNHDA and SQIVND (reference sequence). V was pared by 4 bases and J by 7 bases, with 17 bases between. The CDR3 runs to 16 residues. CDR3 in DNA: TGTGCCAGTAGTAGGGCCGCCCCGAACTCAAATTCACCCCTCCACTTT. Its protein is CASSRAAPNSNSPLHF.

The genes are TRBV5-3 and TRBJ2-2; D call uncertain. TRBV5-3 has ORF status, its function being uncertain. The length of the CDR3 is 12 residues. With 2 bases removed from V and 6 bases from J, the gap between germline ends came to 5 bases. The CDR3 region is CARSFWAGELFF. CDR3 sequence (DNA): TGTGCCAGAAGCTTTTGGGCCGGGGAGCTGTTTTTT.

The chain is built from TRBV18 and TRBJ2-2; no reliable D call. Germline-derived CDR1 and CDR2 are KGHSH and LQKENI. CDR3 length: 13 residues. Trimming shortened V by 4 bases and J by 8 bases, and 11 bases separated the two germline ends. DNA of the CDR3: TGTGCCAGCTCACTCGGCGCACCGGGGGAGCTGTTTTTT. This gives the protein CASSLGAPGELFF.

The chain has TRBV10-1 and TRBJ2-3; TRBD2 matches at 9 bases. The CDR3 has 14 residues. Germline V gene data show CDR1 as WNHNN and CDR2 as SYGVQD (reference sequence). V was pared by 6 bases and J by 4 bases, with 5 bases of the junction left unmatched. The CDR3 reads CASRAAGGSDTQYF. Written as DNA, the CDR3 is TGCGCCAGCAGGGCAGCGGGGGGTTCAGATACGCAGTATTTT.

This clone was seen once. V is TRBV25-1 and J is TRBJ1-4; D is possibly TRBD1 (5 bases). The CDR3 length is 15 residues. V lost 6 bases to trimming and J lost 0 bases, with 11 bases between them. Germline lookup yields CDR1 MGHDK and CDR2 SYGVNS. The CDR3 protein is CASRKGRTTNEKLFF. DNA for the CDR3: TGTGCCAGCAGGAAGGGGAGGACAACTAATGAAAAACTGTTTTTT.

This clone was counted a few times. The chain joins TRBV10-3 to TRBJ1-6, with D unresolved. Per germline, CDR1 ENHRY and CDR2 SYGVKD. This CDR3 spans 15 amino acids. With 3 bases removed from V and 8 bases from J, the gap between germline ends came to 14 bases. DNA for the CDR3: TGTGCCATCAGTGATCGGGCCAGCGTGGATTCACCCCTCCACTTT. It is translated as CAISDRASVDSPLHF.

The chain is built from TRBV5-1 and TRBJ2-2; perhaps TRBD2 as D (5 bases). Per germline, CDR1 SGHRS and CDR2 YFSETQ. V was pared by 3 bases and J by 6 bases, with 12 bases between. The CDR3 length is 14 residues. The CDR3 DNA reads TGCGCCAGCAGCTGGGTCGGGGATGCCGGGGAGCTGTTTTTT. Its translation: CASSWVGDAGELFF.

This chain joins TRBV7-9 and TRBJ2-7; 8 bases line up with TRBD1. Germline V gene sequence: CDR1 SEHNR, CDR2 FQNEAQ (reference sequence). Unmatched junction bases numbered 9, after V lost 5 bases and J lost 0 bases. The CDR3 sequence is 16 residues long. CDR3 sequence reads: CASSHLTGTGSYEQYF. Here the CDR3 DNA reads TGTGCCAGCAGCCACCTCACCGGGACAGGCTCCTACGAGCAGTACTTC.